Each of the 26 T cell receptor beta chains below was sequenced from the same sample in a study of blood T cells in healthy people across ages. A second about 7 to 11 cycle PCR used barcoded and J-beta primers. TCRdb reprocessed the 5' RACE reads with MiXCR, giving one entry per CDR3 protein. The data hold about 1.8 million distinct CDR3 sequences, with just under 50% observed a single time. The sample was blood. The receptors originated from a woman aged 40 to 50 in good health.

This clonotype has a count of ten or more. The genes are TRBV29-1 and TRBJ2-7, with D tentatively TRBD1 (6 bases). The germline CDR1 and CDR2 sequences are SQVTM and ANQGSEA. This CDR3 has 12 amino acids. V was pared by 5 bases and J by 1 base, with 9 bases between. The CDR3 bases are TGCAGCGTTCCCGGACAGTCCTACGAGCAGTACTTC. It is translated as CSVPGQSYEQYF.

This clonotype appeared once. DNA for the CDR3: TGTGCCAGCAGCCAGGTCGAGGGTTGGATGGGCTACACCTTC. This sequence encodes CASSQVEGWMGYTF. V gene TRBV14 combines with J gene TRBJ1-2; no reliable D call. The germline CDR1 and CDR2 sequences are SGHDN and FVKESK. V lost 3 bases, J lost 8 bases, and 16 bases lay in between. The CDR3 is made up of 14 amino acids.

This clonotype was picked up a small number of times. The rearrangement links TRBV3-1 to TRBJ2-4; D is ambiguous. Germline lookup yields CDR1 LGHDT and CDR2 YNNKEL (reference sequence). The CDR3 has 15 residues. Trimming stripped 1 base from V and 2 bases from J, with 9 bases between. The CDR3 is CASSQGIGPKNIQYF. The CDR3, as DNA: TGTGCCAGCAGCCAAGGAATTGGCCCCAAAAACATTCAGTACTTC. The complete variable domain, with remaining parts taken from reference TRBV3-1 and TRBJ2-4, reads DTAVSQTPKYLVTQMGNDKSIKCEQNLGHDTMYWYKQDSKKFLKIMFSYNNKELIINETVPNRFSPKSPDKAHLNLHINSLELGDSAVYFCASSQGIGPKNIQYFGAGTRLSVL.

CDR3 amino acids: CATSATGGANQPQHF. Written as DNA, the CDR3 is TGTGCCACCAGTGCCACAGGGGGCGCGAATCAGCCCCAGCATTTT. V is TRBV24-1 and J is TRBJ1-5; 9 bases fit TRBD1. The V segment lost 5 bases and the J segment 4 bases; nucleotides outside the gene matches: 5. In germline, CDR1 is KGHDR, CDR2 SFDVKD. CDR3 length equals 15 residues.

The rearrangement joins TRBV7-2 to TRBJ2-7; D perhaps matches TRBD1 (5 bases). The CDR3 runs 15 residues. Trimming took off 5 bases at V and 5 bases at J, with 19 bases between the two ends. Per germline, CDR1 SGHTA and CDR2 FQGNSA. CDR3 nucleotides: TGTGCCAGCAGCCGGCCCGAGGCAGGGCTACACGAGCAGTACTTC. Translation gives CASSRPEAGLHEQYF.

CDR3 residues: CSVLEGQGIWGYTF. CDR3 DNA sequence: TGCAGCGTCCTGGAGGGACAGGGAATCTGGGGCTACACCTTC. The rearrangement links TRBV29-1 to TRBJ1-2, with TRBD1 matching 9 bases. This CDR3 region has 14 residues. V shed 6 bases, J shed 8 bases, and the junction held 13 bases outside the gene matches. CDR1 and CDR2 from the germline V gene are SQVTM and ANQGSEA.

For this clonotype: A much larger clone lies one base from this, so it may be a read error. This chain links TRBV7-2 with TRBJ2-5, with a weak D call TRBD2 (5 bases). This CDR3 is built from 14 residues. Germline V gene data show CDR1 as SGHTA and CDR2 as FQGNSA. Trimming left V 6 bases short and J 2 bases short, with 13 bases between. In DNA form, the CDR3 reads TGTGCCAGCAGTTCCAGGACTCAGCAAGAGACCCAGTACTTC. Translation gives CASSSRTQQETQYF.

The CDR3, as DNA: TGTGCAGCAGGGGAATCGGATCAGCCCCAGCATTTT. This encodes CAAGESDQPQHF. J is TRBJ1-5 and V is TRBV7-9, with D perhaps TRBD1 (6 bases). Germline loops: CDR1 SEHNR, CDR2 FQNEAQ (reference sequence). The CDR3 contains 12 residues. Full variable domain (rest looked up from reference TRBV7-9 and TRBJ1-5): DTGVSQNPRHKITKRGQNVTFRCDPISEHNRLYWYRQTLGQGPEFLTYFQNEAQLEKSRLLSDRFSAERPKGSFSTLEIQRTEQGDSAMYLCAAGESDQPQHFGDGTRLSIL.

The chain uses TRBV20-1 and TRBJ1-1; D gene ambiguous. Germline CDR1 reads DFQATT; CDR2 reads SNEGSKA (reference sequence). V was cut by 2 bases and J by 6 bases, with 16 bases left in between. CDR3 length: 14 residues. The CDR3 here is CSARPPLLTAEAFF. CDR3 DNA: TGCAGTGCTAGACCGCCCCTTCTTACGGCTGAAGCTTTCTTT.

This sequence joins TRBV28 and TRBJ2-7; 10 bases are a match to TRBD1. The CDR3 sequence is 13 residues long. J was trimmed by 4 bases and V by 10 bases; bases with no gene match: 7. Germline values: CDR1 MDHEN, CDR2 SYDVKM. The CDR3 spells CATTDRGYYEQYF. The CDR3 DNA is TGTGCCACCACGGACAGGGGGTATTACGAGCAGTACTTC. Drawing the rest from reference TRBV28 and TRBJ2-7, the complete variable domain is DVKVTQSSRYLVKRTGEKVFLECVQDMDHENMFWYRQDPGLGLRLIYFSYDVKMKEKGDIPEGYSVSREKKERFSLILESASTNQTSMYLCATTDRGYYEQYFGPGTRLTVT.

In this sample, this clonotype turned up a few times. The rearrangement joins TRBV6-1 to TRBJ1-2; D is uncertain. This CDR3 contains 13 residues. With 7 bases removed from V and 0 bases from J, the gap between germline ends came to 9 bases. Looked up from germline, CDR1 is MNHNS and CDR2 is SASEGT. DNA of the CDR3: TGTGCCAGCATAACGCCTGCTAACTATGGCTACACCTTC. It specifies CASITPANYGYTF.

This chain links TRBV6-5 with TRBJ2-1; 7 bases agree with TRBD1. Unmatched junction bases numbered 4, after V lost 6 bases and J lost 5 bases. CDR1 is MNHEY and CDR2 is SVGAGI in the germline V gene. The CDR3 is made up of 13 amino acids. DNA of the CDR3: TGTGCCAGCAGAGAGGGACAGCACAATGAGCAGTTCTTC. It translates to CASREGQHNEQFF.

The rearrangement joins TRBV20-1 to TRBJ2-7; D is ambiguous. Between the trimmed V and J ends, which lost 3 bases and 3 bases, there was a span of 15 bases. This CDR3 comprises 14 residues. Germline-derived CDR1 and CDR2 are DFQATT and SNEGSKA (reference sequence). The DNA for the CDR3 is TGCAGTGCTAGTACGTTCGCGGAGAGCTACGAGCAGTACTTC. The encoded protein is CSASTFAESYEQYF.

This CDR3 reads CASSPTGTFGNEQFF. The CDR3, as DNA: TGTGCCAGCAGTCCGACAGGGACGTTTGGCAATGAGCAGTTCTTC. The rearrangement uses TRBV28 and TRBJ2-1; 7 nucleotides align to TRBD1. With 5 bases clipped from V and 6 bases from J, the junction kept 10 bases outside the gene matches. This CDR3 comprises 15 residues. Germline CDR1 MDHEN, CDR2 SYDVKM. Full variable domain (missing parts from reference TRBV28 and TRBJ2-1): DVKVTQSSRYLVKRTGEKVFLECVQDMDHENMFWYRQDPGLGLRLIYFSYDVKMKEKGDIPEGYSVSREKKERFSLILESASTNQTSMYLCASSPTGTFGNEQFFGPGTRLTVL.

This clonotype appeared many times. This chain connects TRBV11-2 to TRBJ2-7; the D gene is possibly TRBD2 (5 bases). Germline V gene lookup returns CDR1 SGHAT and CDR2 FQNNGV. The CDR3 spans 16 residues. V dropped 7 bases and J dropped 3 bases, with 22 bases sitting between them. DNA for the CDR3: TGTGCCAGCACTACTGCTCGGTTAAGGAGGAACTACGAGCAGTACTTC. Its translation is CASTTARLRRNYEQYF.

The chain is built from TRBV5-1 and TRBJ2-1; 12 bases align to TRBD2. The CDR3 has 15 residues. V shed 3 bases and J 9 bases; nucleotides not matched to a gene: 7. Germline CDR1 reads SGHRS; CDR2 reads YFSETQ. The CDR3 region has the DNA TGCGCCAGCAGCTCCGGGACTAGCGGGTGGAGTGAGCAGTTCTTC. This gives the protein CASSSGTSGWSEQFF.

The genes are TRBV25-1 and TRBJ1-1; D uncertain. The CDR3 covers 13 residues. Trimming removed 0 bases at V and 7 bases at J, with 9 bases between. The germline V gene encodes CDR1 MGHDK and CDR2 SYGVNS. The CDR3 DNA reads TGTGCCAGCAGTGAATATACGAGGGTTGAAGCTTTCTTT. This translates into CASSEYTRVEAFF.

The CDR3 DNA is TGTGCCAGCAGTTACAGTATTGCCGGGACAGGGAGGACAGATACGCAGTATTTT. This encodes CASSYSIAGTGRTDTQYF. The chain combines TRBV6-5 with TRBJ2-3; 9 bases fit TRBD1. CDR1 and CDR2 (germline): MNHEY, SVGAGI. The V and J ends lost 2 bases and 3 bases, in that order; junction bases with no gene match: 12. The CDR3 is 18 residues long.

The genes are TRBV19 and TRBJ2-3; perhaps TRBD1 as D (6 bases). V was pared by 4 bases and J by 0 bases, with 11 bases between. Germline CDR1 LNHDA, CDR2 SQIVND (reference sequence). The CDR3 sequence is 15 residues long. The CDR3 protein is CASSTQGPSTDTQYF. CDR3 DNA sequence: TGTGCCAGTAGTACACAGGGACCCAGCACAGATACGCAGTATTTT.

This chain connects TRBV20-1 to TRBJ1-5; D is unclear. Germline lookup yields CDR1 DFQATT and CDR2 SNEGSKA (reference sequence). This CDR3 spans 14 amino acids. V lost 5 bases to trimming and J lost 0 bases, with 11 bases between them. CDR3: CSAPIGNSNQPQHF. DNA for the CDR3: TGCAGTGCTCCCATTGGGAATAGCAATCAGCCCCAGCATTTT.

The J gene is TRBJ2-3, the V gene TRBV20-1; tentative D call: TRBD2 (6 bases). The CDR3 has 14 residues. Trimming shortened V by 8 bases and J by 2 bases, and 17 bases separated the two germline ends. Germline loops: CDR1 DFQATT, CDR2 SNEGSKA (reference sequence). The CDR3 DNA follows: TGCAGTAGAGTAGGGACTCAATTCACAGATACGCAGTATTTT. Amino acids: CSRVGTQFTDTQYF.

The chain combines TRBV6-2 or TRBV6-3 with TRBJ2-3; 10 nucleotides match TRBD2. V lost 5 bases to trimming and J lost 4 bases; unmatched junction nucleotides: 0. The CDR3 has 13 residues. Looked up from germline, CDR1 is MNHEY and CDR2 is SVGEGT. This CDR3 is CASSGLAADTQYF. For the CDR3, the DNA is TGTGCCAGCAGTGGACTAGCGGCAGATACGCAGTATTTT.

This clonotype was found a few times. The chain couples TRBV4-3 to TRBJ2-5, with 12 bases fitting TRBD2. CDR1 and CDR2 from the germline V gene are LGHNA and YSLEER. The J segment lost 5 bases and the V segment lost 5 bases, leaving 12 bases of the junction unmatched. The CDR3 spans 17 residues. CDR3 loop: CASSAYPSGGASETQYF. As DNA, the CDR3 is TGCGCCAGCAGCGCCTATCCTAGCGGGGGGGCCTCGGAGACCCAGTACTTC.

This chain connects TRBV7-2 to TRBJ2-1; the D gene is possibly TRBD2 (6 bases). Per germline, CDR1 SGHTA and CDR2 FQGNSA. The CDR3 is made up of 16 amino acids. Trimming stripped 0 bases from V and 7 bases from J, with 16 bases between. The CDR3 loop is CASSLAGPGVGNEQFF. CDR3 bases: TGTGCCAGCAGCTTAGCGGGGCCGGGGGTAGGGAATGAGCAGTTCTTC.

The chain carries TRBV6-2 or TRBV6-3 and TRBJ1-1; no reliable D call. The germline CDR1 and CDR2 sequences are MNHEY and SVGEGT. V lost 5 bases, J lost 1 base, and 8 bases lay in between. The CDR3 has 13 amino acids. CDR3 amino acids: CASSPLANTEAFF. The CDR3 bases are TGTGCCAGCAGTCCACTCGCGAACACTGAAGCTTTCTTT.

V gene TRBV12-3 or TRBV12-4 combines with J gene TRBJ1-2, with 8 positions matching TRBD1. The CDR3 has 13 amino acids. Trimming at V came to 6 bases and at J to 6 bases, leaving 6 bases not matched to a gene. The CDR3 region has the DNA TGTGCCAGCAGAGCAGGGGGCGTTCATGGCTACACCTTC. It translates to CASRAGGVHGYTF.